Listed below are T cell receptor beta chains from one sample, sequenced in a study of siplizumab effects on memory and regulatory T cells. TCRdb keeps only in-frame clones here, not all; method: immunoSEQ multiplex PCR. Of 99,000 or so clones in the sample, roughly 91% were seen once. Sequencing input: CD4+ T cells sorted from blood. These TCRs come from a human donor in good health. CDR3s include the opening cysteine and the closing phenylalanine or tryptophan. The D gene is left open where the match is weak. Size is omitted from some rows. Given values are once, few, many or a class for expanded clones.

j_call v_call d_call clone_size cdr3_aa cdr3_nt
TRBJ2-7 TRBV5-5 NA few CASSAPEEQYF TGTGCCAGCAGCGCTCCGGAGGAGCAGTACTTC
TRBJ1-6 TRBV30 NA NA CAWSVLLGQGSSPLHF TGTGCCTGGAGTGTATTACTGGGGCAAGGCAGTTCACCCCTCCACTTT
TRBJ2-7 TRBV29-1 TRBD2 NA CSVGGAGPYYEQYF TGCAGCGTGGGGGGAGCGGGACCCTACTACGAGCAGTACTTC
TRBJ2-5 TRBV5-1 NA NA CASSLARSVETQYF TGCGCCAGCAGCTTGGCACGTAGCGTCGAGACCCAGTACTTC
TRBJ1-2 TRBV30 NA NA CAWSFDTGLYGYTF TGTGCCTGGAGTTTCGATACAGGGCTCTATGGCTACACCTTC
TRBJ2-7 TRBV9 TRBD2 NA CASSVGLAGPFEQYF TGTGCCAGCAGCGTAGGACTAGCGGGACCTTTCGAGCAGTACTTC
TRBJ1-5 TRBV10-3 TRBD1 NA CAIRGTGDNQPQHF TGTGCCATCAGAGGTACAGGGGACAATCAGCCCCAGCATTTT
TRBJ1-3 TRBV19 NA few CASSISALSGNTIYF TGTGCCAGTAGTATATCGGCGTTATCTGGAAACACCATATATTTT
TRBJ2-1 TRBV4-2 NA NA CASSQERQAYNEQFF TGTGCCAGCAGCCAAGAGCGGCAGGCCTACAATGAGCAGTTCTTC
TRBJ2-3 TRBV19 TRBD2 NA CASSISLAGDTQYF TGTGCCAGTAGTATAAGTCTAGCGGGAGATACGCAGTATTTT
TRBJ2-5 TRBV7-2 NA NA CASSSQLGQETQYF TGTGCCAGCAGCTCCCAGCTAGGCCAAGAGACCCAGTACTTC
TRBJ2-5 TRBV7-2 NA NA CASSLAGRETQYF TGTGCCAGCAGCTTAGCGGGGAGGGAGACCCAGTACTTC
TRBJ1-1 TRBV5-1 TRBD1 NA CASSEGTGAFEAFF TGCGCCAGCAGCGAAGGGACAGGGGCTTTTGAAGCTTTCTTT
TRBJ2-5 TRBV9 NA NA CASSQEGIKTQYF TGTGCCAGCAGCCAGGAGGGTATCAAGACCCAGTACTTC
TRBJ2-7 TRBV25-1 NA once CASSEYKEGSEQYF TGTGCCAGCAGTGAATATAAGGAGGGGAGCGAGCAGTACTTC
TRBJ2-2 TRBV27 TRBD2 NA CASTLGRGGPTGELFF TGTGCCAGCACCCTGGGGCGGGGGGGCCCCACCGGGGAGCTGTTTTTT
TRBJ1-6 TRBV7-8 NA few CASSLRLSGRGYNSPLHF TGTGCCAGCAGCTTAAGGTTGTCTGGGAGAGGCTATAATTCACCCCTCCACTTT
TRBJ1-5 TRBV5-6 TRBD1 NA CASSVRDREAQPQHF TGTGCCAGCAGCGTCCGGGACAGGGAGGCTCAGCCCCAGCATTTT
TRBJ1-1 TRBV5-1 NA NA CASSLVPGVNTEAFF TGCGCCAGCAGCTTGGTGCCGGGGGTGAACACTGAAGCTTTCTTT
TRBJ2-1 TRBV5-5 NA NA CASSFGAGHLYEQFF TGTGCCAGCAGCTTTGGAGCGGGACATCTTTATGAGCAGTTCTTC
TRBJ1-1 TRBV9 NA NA CASSLLQGLGTEAFF TGTGCCAGCAGCCTCCTACAAGGTTTGGGCACTGAAGCTTTCTTT
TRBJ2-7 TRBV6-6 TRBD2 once CASSYDGRGYEQYF TGTGCCAGCAGTTACGACGGGAGGGGCTACGAGCAGTACTTC
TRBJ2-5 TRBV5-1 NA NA CASSLGTLQETQYF TGCGCCAGCAGCCTCGGGACACTACAAGAGACCCAGTACTTC
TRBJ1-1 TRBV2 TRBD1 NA CASSFPGQGVNTEAFF TGTGCCAGCAGTTTTCCGGGACAGGGGGTGAACACTGAAGCTTTCTTT
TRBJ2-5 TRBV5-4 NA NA CASSLRQGSAETQYF TGTGCCAGCAGCTTGAGGCAGGGATCTGCAGAGACCCAGTACTTC
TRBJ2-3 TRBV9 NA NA CASSANTDTQYF TGTGCCAGCAGCGCTAACACAGATACGCAGTATTTT
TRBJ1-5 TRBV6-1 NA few CASRRDRVSNQPQHF TGTGCCAGCAGGAGAGACAGAGTCAGCAATCAGCCCCAGCATTTT
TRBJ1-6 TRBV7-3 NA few CASSLKPGLGSPLHF TGTGCCAGCAGCTTAAAACCGGGGTTGGGCTCACCCCTCCACTTT
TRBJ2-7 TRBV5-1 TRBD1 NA CASSSLPGQISYEQYF TGCGCCAGCAGCAGCCTACCGGGACAGATCTCCTACGAGCAGTACTTC
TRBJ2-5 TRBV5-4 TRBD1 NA CASSLQGGIGETQYF TGTGCCAGCAGCTTGCAAGGGGGCATTGGAGAGACCCAGTACTTC
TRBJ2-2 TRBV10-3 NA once CAITPGPNAGELFF TGTGCCATCACCCCGGGACCCAACGCCGGGGAGCTGTTTTTT
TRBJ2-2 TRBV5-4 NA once CASSFEYTGELFF TGTGCCAGCAGCTTCGAATACACCGGGGAGCTGTTTTTT
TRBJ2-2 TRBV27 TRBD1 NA CASRQGQGGTGELFF TGTGCCAGCAGACAAGGACAGGGAGGCACCGGGGAGCTGTTTTTT
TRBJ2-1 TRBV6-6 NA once CASSYPNEQFF TGTGCCAGCAGTTACCCCAATGAGCAGTTCTTC
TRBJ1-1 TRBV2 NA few CATMMTRGNTEAFF TGTGCCACGATGATGACCCGGGGCAACACTGAAGCTTTCTTT
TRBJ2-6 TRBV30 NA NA CAWRQIGLLGANVLTF TGTGCCTGGAGGCAGATCGGGCTACTTGGGGCCAACGTCCTGACTTTC
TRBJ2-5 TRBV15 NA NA CATSKLQETQYF TGTGCCACCAGCAAACTTCAAGAGACCCAGTACTTC
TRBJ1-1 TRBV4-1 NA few CASRGLLLNTEAFF TGCGCCAGCAGGGGACTCCTTCTGAACACTGAAGCTTTCTTT
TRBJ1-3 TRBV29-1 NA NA CSTADLANTIYF TGCAGCACTGCTGATCTAGCAAACACCATATATTTT
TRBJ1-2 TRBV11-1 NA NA CASSPYLGLRYGYTF TGTGCCAGCAGCCCCTACCTGGGCCTACGCTATGGCTACACCTTC
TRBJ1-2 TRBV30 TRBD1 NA CAWSNTGGYGYTF TGTGCCTGGAGTAACACAGGGGGCTATGGCTACACCTTC
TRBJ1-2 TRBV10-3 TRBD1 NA CAISNIGTGVLAPYGYTF TGTGCCATCAGCAATATTGGGACAGGGGTCCTGGCCCCATATGGCTACACCTTC
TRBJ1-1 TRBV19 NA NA CASSIDSSGATEAFF TGTGCCAGTAGTATAGATTCGTCAGGGGCTACTGAAGCTTTCTTT
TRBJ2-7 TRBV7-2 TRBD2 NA CASSVRTSGSFYEQYF TGTGCCAGCAGCGTGCGGACTAGCGGGAGTTTCTACGAGCAGTACTTC
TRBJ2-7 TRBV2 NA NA CASSGDGISYEQYF TGTGCCAGCAGTGGGGACGGAATATCCTACGAGCAGTACTTC
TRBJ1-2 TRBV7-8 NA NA CASSLDRLGQKNYGYTF TGTGCCAGCAGCTTAGATAGGTTAGGTCAGAAGAACTATGGCTACACCTTC
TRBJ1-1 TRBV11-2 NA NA CASSLDGPGTEAFF TGTGCCAGCAGCTTAGACGGACCTGGAACTGAAGCTTTCTTT
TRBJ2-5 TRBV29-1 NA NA CSVDRGAKTQYF TGCAGCGTTGACAGGGGAGCAAAGACCCAGTACTTC
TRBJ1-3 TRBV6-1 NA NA CASIETDGNTIYF TGTGCCAGCATAGAGACAGATGGAAACACCATATATTTT
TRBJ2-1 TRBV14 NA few CASSHNNEQFF TGTGCCAGCAGCCATAACAATGAGCAGTTCTTC
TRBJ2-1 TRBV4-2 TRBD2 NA CASSQDGLAGVYEQFF TGTGCCAGCAGCCAAGATGGGCTAGCGGGAGTGTATGAGCAGTTCTTC
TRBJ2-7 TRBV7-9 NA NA CASSLEVAVEQYF TGTGCCAGCAGCTTAGAGGTAGCGGTCGAGCAGTACTTC
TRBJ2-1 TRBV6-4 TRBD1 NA CASSGQGGASEQFF TGTGCCAGCAGCGGACAGGGGGGTGCCAGTGAGCAGTTCTTC
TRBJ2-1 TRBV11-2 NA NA CASSPALYNEQFF TGTGCCAGCAGCCCCGCGCTTTACAATGAGCAGTTCTTC
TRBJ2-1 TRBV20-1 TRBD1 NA CSARDRTGQFF TGCAGTGCTAGAGATCGGACAGGCCAGTTCTTC